The 22 T cell receptor beta chains presented below share a single source sample, sequenced in a study of blood T cell repertoires in COVID-19. TCRdb's copy holds only in-frame clones and misses some; the assay was immunoSEQ multiplex PCR. In the table there are approximately 80,000 clones, more than 75% of which are singletons. Source material: peripheral blood. These receptors were taken from a man in his forties with acute or convalescent COVID-19.

The gene calls are TRBV18 and TRBJ2-7; TRBD1 matches 10 bases. The J segment lost 3 bases and the V segment lost 5 bases, leaving 7 bases of the junction unmatched. The CDR3 extends over 15 amino acids. Germline V gives CDR1 KGHSH, CDR2 LQKENI. Here the CDR3 reads CASSGPGTGVYEQYF. The CDR3 DNA sequence: TGTGCCAGCTCAGGACCCGGGACAGGGGTCTACGAGCAGTACTTC.

The CDR3 region has the DNA TGTGCCAGCTCACCACCCCATGGGGGGTCCTACGAGCAGTACTTC. As protein: CASSPPHGGSYEQYF. The chain has TRBV18 and TRBJ2-7, with D possibly being TRBD2 (6 bases). CDR3 size: 15 residues. The V gene's germline CDR1 is KGHSH and CDR2 LQKENI. V gave up 0 bases and J gave up 1 base, with 10 bases separating them.

The rearrangement links TRBV30 to TRBJ2-7; 7 nucleotides match TRBD2. The CDR3 contains 14 residues. V lost 3 bases to trimming and J lost 1 base; unmatched junction nucleotides: 6. Germline-derived CDR1 and CDR2 are GTSNPN and SVGIG (reference sequence). The DNA for the CDR3 is TGTGCCTGGAGAGGGAGGGTAAATTCCTACGAGCAGTACTTC. It specifies CAWRGRVNSYEQYF.

This chain uses TRBV7-8 with TRBJ1-3; D is unclear. Germline V gene data show CDR1 as SGHVS and CDR2 as FQNEAQ. Deletions cut 1 base from V and 0 bases from J, with 13 bases between. The CDR3 has 17 residues. The CDR3 DNA reads as TGTGCCAGCAGCTTAGGTGGAAGCGGGAGCTCTGGAAACACCATATATTTT. Encoded protein: CASSLGGSGSSGNTIYF.

The rearrangement uses TRBV6-5 and TRBJ1-2; D remains ambiguous. The CDR3 spans 15 residues. Germline V gives CDR1 MNHEY, CDR2 SVGAGI. Trimming took 2 bases from V and 6 from J, leaving 16 bases between them. Here the CDR3 reads CASSYRDLNRDGYTF. The CDR3 DNA is TGTGCCAGCAGTTACCGGGATCTCAACCGGGATGGCTACACCTTC.

The genes are TRBV6-2 or TRBV6-3 and TRBJ1-2; unclear D gene. V lost 5 bases to trimming and J lost 2 bases, with 9 bases between them. The CDR3 spans 13 residues. The germline V gene encodes CDR1 MNHEY and CDR2 SVGEGT. CDR3 bases: TGTGCCAGCAGTCTGACGGGGAACTATGGCTACACCTTC. Translated: CASSLTGNYGYTF.

The chain employs TRBV7-2 and TRBJ2-5; 8 nucleotides agree with TRBD2. The CDR3 loop spans 15 amino acids. From germline, CDR1 is SGHTA and CDR2 FQGNSA. V gave up 5 bases and J gave up 7 bases; unmatched junction bases: 12. The CDR3 coding sequence is TGTGCCAGCAGCCCTCCCGGGGGGGCCAGGGGGACCCAGTACTTC. As protein: CASSPPGGARGTQYF.

The chain uses TRBV6-5 and TRBJ1-1, with D possibly being TRBD1 (5 bases). The CDR3 consists of 11 residues. The V end was cut by 6 bases, the J end by 10 bases, with 12 bases between. CDR1 is MNHEY, CDR2 SVGAGI, per germline. The CDR3: CASREGWGAFF. In nucleotides, the CDR3 is TGTGCCAGCAGGGAGGGGTGGGGAGCTTTCTTT.

This clone was observed a handful of times. This chain connects TRBV21-1 to TRBJ1-1. TRBV21-1 is a known pseudogene. The CDR3 is 17 amino acids. CDR3: CASSKIGYRRMDTEAFF. The CDR3 DNA follows: TGTGCCAGCAGCAAAATAGGGTATCGGAGGATGGACACTGAAGCTTTCTTT.

The chain couples TRBV2 to TRBJ1-5; D not resolved. Trimming pared 7 bases from V and 0 bases from J, leaving 10 bases between. The CDR3 is made up of 14 amino acids. Germline V gene sequence: CDR1 SNHLY, CDR2 FYNNEI. CDR3 nucleotides: TGTGCCAGCAAGCGGGAAAATAGCAATCAGCCCCAGCATTTT. Its translation is CASKRENSNQPQHF.

The V call is TRBV7-9, the J call TRBJ2-5; TRBD1 matches 10 bases. V lost 5 bases to trimming and J lost 3 bases; unmatched junction nucleotides: 6. The CDR3 is 15 residues long. CDR1 is SEHNR, CDR2 FQNEAQ, per germline (reference sequence). This CDR3 reads CASSRRDRGEETQYF. The DNA for the CDR3 is TGTGCCAGCAGCCGCCGGGACAGGGGCGAAGAGACCCAGTACTTC.

The chain combines TRBV18 with TRBJ2-7, with a weak D call TRBD2 (5 bases). V was cut by 6 bases and J by 3 bases, with 12 bases left in between. This CDR3 has 13 amino acids. From germline, CDR1 is KGHSH and CDR2 LQKENI. CDR3 sequence: CASSLGRDYEQYF. The CDR3 coding sequence is TGTGCCAGCTCCCTAGGACGGGACTACGAGCAGTACTTC.

Here the CDR3 reads CASGQGSAGYTF. The CDR3 DNA is TGTGCCAGTGGACAGGGATCTGCCGGCTACACCTTC. The rearrangement joins TRBV19 to TRBJ1-2; TRBD1 aligns across 8 bases. V lost 8 bases, J lost 8 bases, and 7 bases stayed unmatched. This CDR3 is 12 amino acids long. The germline V gene encodes CDR1 LNHDA and CDR2 SQIVND (reference sequence).

This clone was recorded once. The chain has TRBV7-9 and TRBJ1-1; 8 nucleotides line up with TRBD1. The V gene's germline CDR1 is SEHNR and CDR2 FQNEAQ (reference sequence). With 1 base clipped from V and 4 bases from J, the junction kept 5 bases outside the gene matches. This CDR3 region has 15 residues. The CDR3 bases are TGTGCCAGCAGCTTAGTTTTGGGACAGGCCACTGAAGCTTTCTTT. Residues: CASSLVLGQATEAFF.

This clone was detected only a few times. This rearrangement joins TRBV10-3 to TRBJ2-5; D possibly corresponds to TRBD1 (5 bases). Trimming cost V 3 bases and J 4 bases, with 9 bases left between them. This CDR3 has 13 residues. The germline CDR1 and CDR2 sequences are ENHRY and SYGVKD. The CDR3 DNA reads TGTGCCATCAGTGATTTAGGGGCAGAGACCCAGTACTTC. Protein product: CAISDLGAETQYF.

A remark on this clone: The junction and the germline gene differ at one end; a read error may be behind it. V is TRBV2 and J is TRBJ1-3, with D uncertain. The CDR3 loop spans 18 amino acids. Germline V CDR1 and CDR2: SNHLY, FYNNEI. CDR3 amino acids: CASSEAPVSGIGGNTIYF. The CDR3 nucleotides read TGTGCCAGCAGCGAAGCTCCGGTTTCGGGGATTGGTGGAAACACCATATATTTT.

The chain recombines TRBV2 with TRBJ2-3; 10 bases align to TRBD1. Germline V gene lookup returns CDR1 SNHLY and CDR2 FYNNEI. CDR3 length: 14 amino acids. Trimming removed 8 bases from V and 3 bases from J; junction bases left unmatched: 5. Written as DNA, the CDR3 is TGTGCCAGCGACACGGGACAGGGGACAGATACGCAGTATTTT. Translated: CASDTGQGTDTQYF.

This sequence joins TRBV5-1 and TRBJ1-1; no reliable D call. The CDR3 consists of 13 residues. In germline, CDR1 is SGHRS, CDR2 YFSETQ. The V gene lost 5 bases and the J gene lost 7 bases, with 15 bases spanning the gap. The CDR3 reads CASREGVTIEAFF. The CDR3 region has the DNA TGCGCCAGCAGGGAGGGAGTAACGATTGAAGCTTTCTTT.

The V call is TRBV6-5, the J call TRBJ1-2, with 7 bases identical to TRBD1. J was trimmed by 1 base and V by 6 bases; bases with no gene match: 2. Per the germline V gene, CDR1 is MNHEY and CDR2 is SVGAGI. The CDR3 spans 13 residues. CDR3 loop: CASRRQGNYGYTF. In nucleotides, the CDR3 is TGTGCCAGCAGAAGACAGGGTAACTATGGCTACACCTTC.

The chain employs TRBV21-1 and TRBJ1-1; TRBD1 reflects the table's D call only, with no check against the DNA. TRBV21-1 represents a pseudogene. The CDR3 length is 13 residues. DNA for the CDR3: TGTGCCAGCACCCGGACAGGGGACACTGAAGCTTTCTTT. Its translation: CASTRTGDTEAFF.

For the CDR3, the DNA is TGCGCCAGCAGCTTGGCGACAGGTAGTAACACTGAAGCTTTCTTT. Protein: CASSLATGSNTEAFF. The chain recombines TRBV5-1 with TRBJ1-1; D perhaps matches TRBD1 (6 bases). The CDR3 has 15 residues. Deletions cut 0 bases from V and 2 bases from J, with 11 bases between. Germline CDR1 reads SGHRS; CDR2 reads YFSETQ.

The rearrangement links TRBV25-1 to TRBJ1-1; D gene ambiguous. Trimming took off 7 bases at V and 1 base at J, with 4 bases between the two ends. Germline loops: CDR1 MGHDK, CDR2 SYGVNS. The CDR3 extends over 11 amino acids. The CDR3 DNA reads TGTGCCAGCACCCAGAACACTGAAGCTTTCTTT. Translating gives CASTQNTEAFF.